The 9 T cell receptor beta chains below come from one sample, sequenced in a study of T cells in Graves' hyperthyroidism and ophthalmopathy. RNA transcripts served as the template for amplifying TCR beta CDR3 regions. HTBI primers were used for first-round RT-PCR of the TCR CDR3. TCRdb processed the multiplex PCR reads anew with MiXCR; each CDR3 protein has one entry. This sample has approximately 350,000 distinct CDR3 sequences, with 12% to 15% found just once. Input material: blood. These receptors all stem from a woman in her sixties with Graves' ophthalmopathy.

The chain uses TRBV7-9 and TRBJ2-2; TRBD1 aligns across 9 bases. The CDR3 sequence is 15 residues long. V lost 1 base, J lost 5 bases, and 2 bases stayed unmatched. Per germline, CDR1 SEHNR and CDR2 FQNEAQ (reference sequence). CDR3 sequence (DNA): TGTGCCAGCAGCTTAGTAGGGACAGGGACCGGGGAGCTGTTTTTT. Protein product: CASSLVGTGTGELFF.

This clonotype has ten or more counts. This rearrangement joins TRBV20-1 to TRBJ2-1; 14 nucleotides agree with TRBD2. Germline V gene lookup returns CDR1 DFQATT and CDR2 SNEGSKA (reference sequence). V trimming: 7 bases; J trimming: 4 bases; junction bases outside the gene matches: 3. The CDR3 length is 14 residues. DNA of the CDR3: TGCAGTGGTAGGACTAGCGGGGGGTACAATGAGCAGTTCTTC. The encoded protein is CSGRTSGGYNEQFF.

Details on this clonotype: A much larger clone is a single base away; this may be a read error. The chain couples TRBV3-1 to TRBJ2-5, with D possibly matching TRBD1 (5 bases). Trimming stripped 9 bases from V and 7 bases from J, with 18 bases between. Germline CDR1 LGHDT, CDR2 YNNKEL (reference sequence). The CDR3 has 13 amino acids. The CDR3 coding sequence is TGTGCCAGTTTTTCCAGGGCGCTTGGGACCCAGTACTTC. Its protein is CASFSRALGTQYF.

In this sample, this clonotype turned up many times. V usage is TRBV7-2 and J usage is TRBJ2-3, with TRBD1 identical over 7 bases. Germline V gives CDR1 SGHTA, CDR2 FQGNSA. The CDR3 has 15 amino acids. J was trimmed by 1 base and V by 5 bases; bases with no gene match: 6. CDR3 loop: CASSTRGSRTDTQYF. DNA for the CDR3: TGTGCCAGCAGCACCAGGGGGTCCCGCACAGATACGCAGTATTTT. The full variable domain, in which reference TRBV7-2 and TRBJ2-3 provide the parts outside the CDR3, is GAGVSQSPSNKVTEKGKDVELRCDPISGHTALYWYRQSLGQGLEFLIYFQGNSAPDKSGLPSDRFSAERTGGSVSTLTIQRTQQEDSAVYLCASSTRGSRTDTQYFGPGTRLTVL.

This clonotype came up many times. The CDR3 here is CASTGTQGNEKLFF. The CDR3 bases are TGTGCCAGCACCGGGACCCAGGGTAATGAAAAACTGTTTTTT. V is TRBV3-1 and J is TRBJ1-4; possibly TRBD1 for D (5 bases). Germline loops: CDR1 LGHDT, CDR2 YNNKEL (reference sequence). The CDR3 is made up of 14 amino acids. Trimming took 7 bases from V and 4 from J, leaving 13 bases between them. Combining the CDR3 with reference TRBV3-1 and TRBJ1-4 gives the whole variable domain DTAVSQTPKYLVTQMGNDKSIKCEQNLGHDTMYWYKQDSKKFLKIMFSYNNKELIINETVPNRFSPKSPDKAHLNLHINSLELGDSAVYFCASTGTQGNEKLFFGSGTQLSVL.

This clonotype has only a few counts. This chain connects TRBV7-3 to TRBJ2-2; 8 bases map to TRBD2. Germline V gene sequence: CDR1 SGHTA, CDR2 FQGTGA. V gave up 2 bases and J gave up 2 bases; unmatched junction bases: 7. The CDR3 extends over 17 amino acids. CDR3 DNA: TGTGCCAGCAGCTTACACGGGAGGGCTTCAAACACCGGGGAGCTGTTTTTT. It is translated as CASSLHGRASNTGELFF.

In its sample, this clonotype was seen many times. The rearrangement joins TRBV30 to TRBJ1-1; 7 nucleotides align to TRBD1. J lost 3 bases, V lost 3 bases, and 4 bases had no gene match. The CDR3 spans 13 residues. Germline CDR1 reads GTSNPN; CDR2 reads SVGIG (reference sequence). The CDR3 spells CAWRGDSYTEAFF. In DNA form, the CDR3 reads TGTGCCTGGAGGGGGGACAGCTACACTGAAGCTTTCTTT.

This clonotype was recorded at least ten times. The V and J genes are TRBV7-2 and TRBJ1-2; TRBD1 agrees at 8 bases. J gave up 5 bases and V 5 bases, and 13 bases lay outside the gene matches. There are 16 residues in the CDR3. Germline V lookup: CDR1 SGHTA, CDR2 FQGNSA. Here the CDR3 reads CASSPAIRQGKYGYTF. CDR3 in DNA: TGTGCCAGCAGCCCGGCGATACGACAGGGGAAATATGGCTACACCTTC.

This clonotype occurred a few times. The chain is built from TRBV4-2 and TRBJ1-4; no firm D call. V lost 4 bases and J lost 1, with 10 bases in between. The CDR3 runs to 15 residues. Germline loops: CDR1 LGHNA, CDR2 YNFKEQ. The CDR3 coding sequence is TGTGCCAGCAGCCCCCGCGCGGGAACTAATGAAAAACTGTTTTTT. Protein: CASSPRAGTNEKLFF.